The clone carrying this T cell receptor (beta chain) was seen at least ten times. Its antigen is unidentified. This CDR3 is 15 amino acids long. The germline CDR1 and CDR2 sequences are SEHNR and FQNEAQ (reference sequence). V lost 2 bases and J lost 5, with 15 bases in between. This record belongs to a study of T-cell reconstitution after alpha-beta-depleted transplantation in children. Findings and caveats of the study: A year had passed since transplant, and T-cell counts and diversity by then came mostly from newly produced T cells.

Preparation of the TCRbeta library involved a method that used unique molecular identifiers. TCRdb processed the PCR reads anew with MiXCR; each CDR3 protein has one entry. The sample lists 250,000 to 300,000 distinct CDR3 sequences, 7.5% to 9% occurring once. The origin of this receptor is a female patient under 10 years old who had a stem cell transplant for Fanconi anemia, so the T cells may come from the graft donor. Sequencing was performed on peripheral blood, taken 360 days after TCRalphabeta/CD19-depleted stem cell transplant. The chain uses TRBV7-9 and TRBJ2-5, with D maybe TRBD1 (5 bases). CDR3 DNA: TGTGCCAGCAGCTTACAGGAGTCAGGGTCGGAGACCCAGTACTTC. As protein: CASSLQESGSETQYF.